This T cell receptor beta chain stems from a study of blood T cell repertoires in COVID-19. For the study at large: Acute and convalescent COVID-19 specimens originated in the United States, Italy and Spain.

In its sample, this clone was seen a few times. Authors' data handling: Cell counts per sample came from amplifying reference gene primers. The repertoire was sequenced with immunoSEQ multiplex PCR; TCRdb's copy has only in-frame clones and lacks some. From that table come the V and J calls and clone size; the DNA was used to work out D and trimming. The table has over 200,000 clones, over 80% seen once. This CDR3 comprises 14 residues. V was pared by 5 bases and J by 6 bases, with 13 bases between. Germline V gene data show CDR1 as MDHEN and CDR2 as SYDVKM. Sequencing input: peripheral blood. The V call is TRBV28, the J call TRBJ2-2; tentatively, D is TRBD1 (5 bases). This clonotype was sampled from a human donor in a cohort sampled during active COVID-19. CDR3 sequence (DNA): TGTGCCAGCAGTAATCAGGGTTGGCCCGGGGAGCTGTTTTTT. Translating it yields CASSNQGWPGELFF.